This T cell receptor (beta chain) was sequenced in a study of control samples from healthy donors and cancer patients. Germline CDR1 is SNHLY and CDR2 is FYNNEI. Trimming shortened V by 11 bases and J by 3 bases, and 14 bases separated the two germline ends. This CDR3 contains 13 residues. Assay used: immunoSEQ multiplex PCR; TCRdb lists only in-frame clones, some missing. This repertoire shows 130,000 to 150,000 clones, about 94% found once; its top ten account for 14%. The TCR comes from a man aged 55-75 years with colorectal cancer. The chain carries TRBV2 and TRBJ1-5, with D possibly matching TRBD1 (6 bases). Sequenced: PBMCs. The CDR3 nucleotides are TGTGCCTCCACAGGGTTCGTCAATCAGCCCCAGCATTTT. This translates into CASTGFVNQPQHF.